This TCR beta chain was sequenced during a study of graft-versus-host responses after intestinal transplantation (dated by TCRdb to the early 2020s). The study in broad terms: Recipients received multivisceral, liver-intestinal, or isolated intestinal transplants. Instead of going to the commercial service, samples from a few later patients were sequenced in-house on an Illumina MiSeq and processed with MiXCR. Graft-versus-host and host-versus-graft alloreactive T cell clones were tracked in the graft, circulation and bone marrow after intestinal transplantation using bulk TCR-beta CDR3 sequencing. Every recipient was given anti-thymocyte globulin induction, followed by around three years of maintenance tacrolimus and steroids. To identify alloreactive clones, pre-transplant mixed lymphocyte reaction products were sequenced and compared with unstimulated pre-transplant donor and recipient T cells. The cohort enrolled 24 intestinal transplant recipients, one of whom was a retransplant, and a few patients without pretransplant specimens were excluded. Donor T cell macrochimerism was defined as a peak of at least 4% donor T cells among recipient peripheral blood mononuclear cells. Overall study results and their limits: High GvH to HvG T cell clonal ratios were observed in the allografts of patients with donor T cell macrochimerism. GvH clones turned up in recipient bone marrow, with some appearing earlier in ileal mucosa or blood, a pattern consistent with an intestinal mucosal origin. Conclusions were limited by the relatively low number and heterogeneity of intestinal transplant patients. Peak levels of circulating GvH clones were associated with declines in HvG clones early after transplant.

In light of the paper, this sample's time point label describes: cells obtained before transplantation from donor or recipient. In the mixed lymphocyte reactions, 200,000 CFSE-labeled pre-transplant responders were plated with 200,000 irradiated violet-dye-labeled stimulators and cultured for 6 days. Proliferating CD3+CD4+CFSE-low and CD3+CD8+CFSE-low responder cells were FACS-sorted on a BD Influx sorter after the mixed lymphocyte reaction. A few counts support this clone. Base qualities are not provided; no much larger clone lies one nucleotide away. The library was built by means of the immunoSEQ multiplex PCR assay. For most patients, genomic DNA was isolated with the Qiagen DNeasy Blood and Tissue Kit and sent frozen to Adaptive Biotechnologies for TCR sequencing. High-throughput TCR-beta CDR3 sequencing of genomic DNA from most patients was performed by Adaptive Biotechnologies. The published analysis was carried out like this. Adaptive's ImmunoSEQ software was the source of the TCR sequencing data for 18 patients, while a few other patients were processed with MiXCR and VDJtools. To correct CD4 versus CD8 sorting errors, any sequence found in both subsets at a frequency ratio below 5:1 was removed. Because the origin of CDR3 nucleotide sequences shared between donor and recipient could not be assigned, those sequences were removed. To count as alloreactive, a clone needed at least 2-fold expansion over unstimulated cells and a minimum CFSE-low frequency of 0.002% (template counts) or 0.001% (read counts). Clones detected in sequenced pre-transplant spleen, lymph node, or MLR CFSE-low populations of the donor or recipient were defined as mappable. Cumulative frequency of alloreactive clones was calculated as a percentage of all sequences weighted by copy number. TCRdb's version of the immuneACCESS table is confined to in-frame rearrangements and falls short of the full clone set. An unresolved V gene accounts for under half of the shortfall where checked; the remainder is of unknown origin. The D gene and trimming were derived from the DNA, and the V and J assignments and clone size from that table. The sample records around 10,000 clones, about 33% of which are singletons. Under 2% of the sample is in the top ten clones.

From the cysteine up to the phenylalanine, the CDR3 has a length of 15 residues. Just the 45-base CDR3 DNA is kept, in frame starting at base 1. The germline V gene sets CDR1 to MDHEN and CDR2 to SYDVKM. V is cut by 4 bases and J by 3 bases, and the space between the germline ends is 14 bases. This sequence uses TRBV28 and TRBJ2-3; TRBD1 might be the D gene, on 5 matching bases. Sequences were derived from alloreactive CD4+ T cells from a mixed lymphocyte reaction culture, sampled before transplantation. This sample's cell subset or site label indicates: CFSE-low proliferating T cells sorted from roughly six-day pre-transplant mixed lymphocyte reaction (GvH or HvG direction). This clonotype originated in a human patient who was an organ donor for intestinal transplantation. The DNA is as follows: TGTGCCAGCAGTTCGAACAGGAGATGGACAGATACGCAGTATTTT. It translates as CASSSNRRWTDTQYF. The full variable domain, with segments outside the CDR3 supplied by the reference TRBV28 and TRBJ2-3 proteins, appears as DVKVTQSSRYLVKRTGEKVFLECVQDMDHENMFWYRQDPGLGLRLIYFSYDVKMKEKGDIPEGYSVSREKKERFSLILESASTNQTSMYLCASSSNRRWTDTQYFGPGTRLTVL.